A single sample is the source of the 27 T cell receptor beta chains below, sequenced in a study of cytomegalovirus exposure and HLA in healthy donors. This PCR relied on a set of 60 Vbeta primers and 13 Jbeta primers. Sequencing was performed with immunoSEQ multiplex PCR; in TCRdb, only in-frame clones are kept and a portion is missing. The data hold some 200,000 clones, with 75% to 90% observed a single time. Sequencing used PBMCs. All receptors come from a woman aged 18-29 years in good health and CMV-seronegative.

The genes are TRBV7-2 and TRBJ1-4; 9 bases agree with TRBD1. This CDR3 has 15 residues. CDR1 and CDR2 from the germline V gene are SGHTA and FQGNSA. V gave up 2 bases and J gave up 7 bases; unmatched junction bases: 5. CDR3 bases: TGTGCCAGCAGCTTACCTACAGGGGGCGGTGAAAAACTGTTTTTT. This gives the protein CASSLPTGGGEKLFF.

This chain links TRBV6-8 with TRBJ2-3; 7 bases are shared with TRBD2. Germline V CDR1 and CDR2: MNHGY, SAAAGT. CDR3 length: 15 residues. After removal of 9 bases from V and 1 base from J, the junction contained 10 bases not matched to a gene. DNA for the CDR3: TGTGCCAGAACGCCGGGACTAAAGGGCACAGATACGCAGTATTTT. Translating it yields CARTPGLKGTDTQYF.

This clone was detected once. The CDR3 DNA is TGTGCCAGCAGCGTCGGCCCGGGACAGGTCCGCCACGTCTCCTACAATGAGCAGTTCTTC. Its protein is CASSVGPGQVRHVSYNEQFF. The J gene is TRBJ2-1, the V gene TRBV9; 8 bases fit TRBD1. With 2 bases clipped from V and 0 bases from J, the junction kept 16 bases outside the gene matches. This CDR3 has 20 residues. Germline assignment: CDR1 SGDLS and CDR2 YYNGEE.

The chain has TRBV19 and TRBJ2-3, with TRBD2 identical over 8 bases. Losses at the gene ends were 5 bases for V and 0 bases for J; bases not matched to a gene: 4. This CDR3 region has 15 residues. CDR1 and CDR2 from the germline V gene are LNHDA and SQIVND (reference sequence). CDR3 nucleotides: TGTGCCAGTAGTCCGAGCGGGAGAAGCACAGATACGCAGTATTTT. This translates into CASSPSGRSTDTQYF.

J is TRBJ1-1 and V is TRBV6-5; D uncertain. The CDR3 loop spans 13 amino acids. V dropped 4 bases and J dropped 1 base, with 7 bases sitting between them. From germline, CDR1 is MNHEY and CDR2 SVGAGI. CDR3 nucleotide sequence: TGTGCCAGCAGTTTACTTTCGAACACTGAAGCTTTCTTT. Its translation is CASSLLSNTEAFF.

V usage is TRBV6-1 and J usage is TRBJ2-2, with D possibly TRBD2 on 6 matching bases. Germline values: CDR1 MNHNS, CDR2 SASEGT. The CDR3 covers 15 residues. V lost 6 bases and J 5 bases, leaving 16 bases between the germline ends. The CDR3 DNA reads as TGTGCCAGCAGGGTGGAGGGCAAGGCTACCGGGGAGCTGTTTTTT. Translating it yields CASRVEGKATGELFF.

V and J are TRBV15 and TRBJ2-7; D is perhaps TRBD2 (6 bases). Trimming cost V 0 bases and J 1 base, with 7 bases left between them. The CDR3 is 14 amino acids. Germline lookup yields CDR1 LNHNV and CDR2 YYDKDF (reference sequence). This CDR3 is CATSRDGRSYEQYF. The CDR3 DNA follows: TGTGCCACCAGCAGAGACGGGAGATCCTACGAGCAGTACTTC. Full variable domain (outside the CDR3, taken from reference TRBV15 and TRBJ2-7): DAMVIQNPRYQVTQFGKPVTLSCSQTLNHNVMYWYQQKSSQAPKLLFHYYDKDFNNEADTPDNFQSRRPNTSFCFLDIRSPGLGDTAMYLCATSRDGRSYEQYFGPGTRLTVT.

The chain links TRBV19 to TRBJ2-1; 9 nucleotides line up with TRBD2. The CDR3 covers 16 residues. Germline trimming cut 3 bases from V and 2 bases from J; bases unmatched to any gene: 5. The germline CDR1 and CDR2 sequences are LNHDA and SQIVND (reference sequence). DNA of the CDR3: TGTGCCAGTAGTATTGTAGCGGGGGAACCCTACAATGAGCAGTTCTTC. Protein sequence: CASSIVAGEPYNEQFF.

The chain employs TRBV30 and TRBJ2-7, with 8 bases lining up with TRBD2. CDR3 length: 14 residues. With 4 bases clipped from V and 2 bases from J, the junction kept 7 bases outside the gene matches. Germline lookup yields CDR1 GTSNPN and CDR2 SVGIG (reference sequence). CDR3 in amino acids: CAWTIERETYEQYF. Here the CDR3 DNA reads TGTGCCTGGACTATAGAGCGGGAGACCTACGAGCAGTACTTC.

J is TRBJ2-5 and V is TRBV15, with 14 positions matching TRBD2. Germline V gene lookup returns CDR1 LNHNV and CDR2 YYDKDF (reference sequence). Unmatched junction bases numbered 6, after V lost 1 base and J lost 2 bases. CDR3 length: 18 amino acids. In DNA form, the CDR3 reads TGTGCCACCAGCAGAGGGGGACTAGCGGGAGTTTGGCAAGAGACCCAGTACTTC. Translated, it gives CATSRGGLAGVWQETQYF.

The chain combines TRBV25-1 with TRBJ2-6; TRBD1 aligns across 8 bases. This CDR3 contains 17 residues. The germline V gene has CDR1 MGHDK and CDR2 SYGVNS. V gave up 4 bases and J gave up 5 bases; unmatched junction bases: 10. Written as DNA, the CDR3 is TGTGCCAGCAGTGTTACCGGGACAGGCCTGTGGGCCAACGTCCTGACTTTC. Protein: CASSVTGTGLWANVLTF.

The chain is built from TRBV6-6 and TRBJ2-5; the match to TRBD2 covers 7 bases. The V gene's germline CDR1 is MNHNY and CDR2 SVGAGI (reference sequence). J gave up 5 bases and V 5 bases, and 8 bases lay outside the gene matches. CDR3 length equals 14 residues. CDR3 region: CASSPWVGGETQYF. The CDR3 DNA sequence: TGTGCCAGCAGTCCCTGGGTCGGGGGGGAGACCCAGTACTTC.

The DNA for the CDR3 is TGCGCCAGCAGCTTGACAGGAAACACTGAAGCTTTCTTT. Protein product: CASSLTGNTEAFF. The gene calls are TRBV5-1 and TRBJ1-1; TRBD1 might be the D (5 bases). Germline lookup yields CDR1 SGHRS and CDR2 YFSETQ. The V end was cut by 1 base, the J end by 2 bases, with 6 bases between. The length of the CDR3 is 13 residues.

V and J are TRBV18 and TRBJ1-1, with D uncertain. Germline values: CDR1 KGHSH, CDR2 LQKENI. Trimming removed 2 bases from V and 1 base from J, with 5 bases in between. CDR3 length equals 13 residues. The CDR3 DNA sequence: TGTGCCAGCTCACCATCTTGGAACACTGAAGCTTTCTTT. Translation: CASSPSWNTEAFF.

This rearrangement joins TRBV11-3 to TRBJ1-2; 10 bases line up with TRBD1. This CDR3 region has 16 residues. Trimming took 6 bases from V and 3 from J; bases not matched to a gene: 10. Looked up from germline, CDR1 is SGHNT and CDR2 is YENEEA. In nucleotides, the CDR3 is TGTGCCAGCAGTTTCTCGGGACAGGGGTTTTACTATGGCTACACCTTC. Translation gives CASSFSGQGFYYGYTF.

The chain combines TRBV11-3 with TRBJ2-7, with 7 bases lining up with TRBD2. J was trimmed by 2 bases and V by 5 bases; bases with no gene match: 18. The CDR3 extends over 18 amino acids. The germline V gene encodes CDR1 SGHNT and CDR2 YENEEA. The CDR3 coding sequence is TGTGCCAGCAGCCAGGGCAGGGAGGGCGGGCGCTCTCCCTACGAGCAGTACTTC. Protein: CASSQGREGGRSPYEQYF.

This clone was found once. The rearrangement uses TRBV19 and TRBJ2-3; 7 bases are shared with TRBD2. Germline CDR1 is LNHDA and CDR2 is SQIVND (reference sequence). V was clipped by 6 bases and J by 2 bases; unmatched bases: 5. The CDR3 totals 14 residues. CDR3 DNA: TGTGCCAGTAGGGGGGACTACAACACAGATACGCAGTATTTT. Residues: CASRGDYNTDTQYF.

This chain connects TRBV5-1 to TRBJ1-4, with D possibly TRBD1 on 6 matching bases. The CDR3 has 19 amino acids. The V end was cut by 4 bases, the J end by 1 base, with 23 bases between. Germline V gives CDR1 SGHRS, CDR2 YFSETQ. This CDR3 reads CASSPIGQLRTLTNEKLFF. In DNA form, the CDR3 reads TGCGCCAGCAGCCCCATCGGACAGCTTCGAACCCTAACTAATGAAAAACTGTTTTTT.

This chain joins TRBV9 and TRBJ2-3, with a possible D match to TRBD1 (5 bases). The CDR3 has 17 residues. V was pared by 4 bases and J by 5 bases, with 23 bases between. The germline V gene encodes CDR1 SGDLS and CDR2 YYNGEE. CDR3 sequence: CASSSARQGWLGDTQYF. Here the CDR3 DNA reads TGTGCCAGCAGCTCCGCCCGGCAGGGCTGGCTTGGAGATACGCAGTATTTT. Together with reference TRBV9 and TRBJ2-3, the CDR3 gives the full variable domain: DSGVTQTPKHLITATGQRVTLRCSPRSGDLSVYWYQQSLDQGLQFLIQYYNGEERAKGNILERFSAQQFPDLHSELNLSSLELGDSALYFCASSSARQGWLGDTQYFGPGTRLTVL.

CDR3 nucleotides: TGTGCCAGCAGCTCCGGGACAGGGAACATATATGGCTACACCTTC. The encoded protein is CASSSGTGNIYGYTF. The genes are TRBV13 and TRBJ1-2; 9 bases match TRBD1. CDR1 and CDR2 (germline): PRHDT, FYEKMQ (reference sequence). This CDR3 has 15 residues. J was trimmed by 5 bases and V by 4 bases; bases with no gene match: 8.

This clone occurred once. CDR3 in amino acids: CASSPLDLVNTEAFF. The CDR3 bases are TGTGCCAGCAGCCCCTTGGACTTAGTGAACACTGAAGCTTTCTTT. V is TRBV7-6 and J is TRBJ1-1; D is unclear. The V gene's germline CDR1 is SGHVS and CDR2 FNYEAQ. The V end was cut by 5 bases, the J end by 0 bases, with 13 bases between. This CDR3 has 15 amino acids.

CDR3 DNA: TGTGCCAGCAGCGTCTTCGGGGGGGGAGTTGCAGATACGCAGTATTTT. Protein product: CASSVFGGGVADTQYF. The rearrangement links TRBV9 to TRBJ2-3; 8 bases agree with TRBD2. The germline V gene encodes CDR1 SGDLS and CDR2 YYNGEE. V shed 2 bases and J 4 bases; nucleotides not matched to a gene: 9. The CDR3 length is 16 residues.

This chain connects TRBV4-2 to TRBJ2-3; 10 bases agree with TRBD2. J was trimmed by 4 bases and V by 0 bases; bases with no gene match: 7. This CDR3 spans 17 amino acids. The germline V gene encodes CDR1 LGHNA and CDR2 YNFKEQ. This CDR3 reads CASSQDPTSGESDTQYF. CDR3 bases: TGTGCCAGCAGCCAAGACCCCACTAGCGGGGAATCAGATACGCAGTATTTT.

This sequence joins TRBV9 and TRBJ1-2; 7 bases are a match to TRBD1. The germline CDR1 and CDR2 sequences are SGDLS and YYNGEE. V was clipped by 3 bases and J by 6 bases; unmatched bases: 8. This CDR3 spans 14 amino acids. CDR3 coding DNA: TGTGCCAGCAGCGGGGACAGCAACCTTCATGGCTACACCTTC. Protein product: CASSGDSNLHGYTF.

The rearrangement links TRBV19 to TRBJ1-5; unclear D gene. The CDR3 runs to 14 residues. CDR1 and CDR2 (germline): LNHDA, SQIVND (reference sequence). Deletions cut 2 bases from V and 7 bases from J, with 12 bases between. The DNA of the CDR3 is TGTGCCAGTAGTATATCCGGGGTTGACCAGCCCCAGCATTTT. Amino acid sequence: CASSISGVDQPQHF.

The chain couples TRBV13 to TRBJ2-5; 14 bases agree with TRBD2. Germline V CDR1 and CDR2: PRHDT, FYEKMQ (reference sequence). This CDR3 has 16 residues. Trimming at V came to 4 bases and at J to 5 bases, leaving 6 bases not matched to a gene. CDR3 residues: CASSYGTSGRRETQYF. Written as DNA, the CDR3 is TGTGCCAGCAGCTATGGGACTAGCGGGAGAAGGGAGACCCAGTACTTC.

The chain recombines TRBV5-1 with TRBJ2-5; 8 nucleotides line up with TRBD2. The trim removed 4 bases at V and 5 bases at J, leaving 16 bases unmatched. CDR1 SGHRS and CDR2 YFSETQ come from the germline V gene. The CDR3 is 17 amino acids. The CDR3 here is CASSPGYSGGTGETQYF. CDR3 coding DNA: TGCGCCAGCAGCCCGGGTTACAGCGGGGGCACAGGGGAGACCCAGTACTTC.